The entry below describes one TCR beta chain. This entry is derived from a study of blood T cell repertoires in COVID-19. Study-level information: Sources were T cells, B-cell-depleted T cells, or PBMCs; the material itself was cDNA or gDNA.

Trimming removed 3 bases from V and 8 bases from J, with 14 bases in between. Germline loops: CDR1 SGHKS, CDR2 YYEKEE (reference sequence). The CDR3 contains 14 residues. In the original analysis: Researchers report that nucleated cell counts were estimated from reference gene primer amplification. Generated by immunoSEQ multiplex PCR, the TCRdb table keeps only in-frame clones and is missing some. The V and J calls and clone size are taken from that table; D and trimming were inferred from the DNA. The repertoire has about 150,000 clones, approximately 86% of them found once; the top ten carry less than 3.5%.

The source of this sequence is a man aged 70-80 years with acute or convalescent COVID-19. The chain has TRBV5-5 and TRBJ1-4; a possible D gene is TRBD1 (6 bases). Sequences were obtained from peripheral blood. The CDR3, as DNA: TGTGCCAGCAGCTCTGAGGACAGCTTGGAAAAACTGTTTTTT. Translating it yields CASSSEDSLEKLFF.